The rows below give T cell receptor beta chains drawn from one sample of a study of blood T cell repertoires in COVID-19. Sequenced by immunoSEQ multiplex PCR; TCRdb stores in-frame clones only, minus some. The sample carries 90,000 to 120,000 clones, 88% recorded once. The sequenced sample consisted of peripheral blood. The receptors shown here come from a human donor in a cohort sampled during active COVID-19. Each CDR3 is given with its conserved first and last residue. D genes are given only for firm matches. A row's size may be missing; if present it is once, few, many or a size class.

clone_size,v_call,d_call,j_call,cdr3_aa,cdr3_nt
-,TRBV20-1,-,TRBJ2-7,CSASVRYEQYF,TGCAGTGCTAGCGTTCGGTACGAGCAGTACTTC
-,TRBV7-8,TRBD1,TRBJ2-7,CASSRGQDYSYEQYF,TGTGCCAGCAGCAGGGGACAGGATTACTCCTACGAGCAGTACTTC
few,TRBV7-9,-,TRBJ1-5,CASRFTGSDSNQPQHF,TGTGCCAGCAGGTTTACAGGGTCGGATAGCAATCAGCCCCAGCATTTT
-,TRBV7-6,-,TRBJ2-3,CASSLANTDTQYF,TGTGCCAGCAGCTTAGCCAACACAGATACGCAGTATTTT
-,TRBV6-6,-,TRBJ1-3,CASSRGASGNTIYF,TGTGCCAGCAGCCGCGGGGCAAGCGGAAACACCATATATTTT
-,TRBV10-2,TRBD1,TRBJ1-5,CASSESDRVNQPQHF,TGCGCCAGCAGTGAGTCTGACAGGGTTAATCAGCCCCAGCATTTT
few,TRBV7-3,TRBD2,TRBJ2-3,CASSLIAGGIDTQYF,TGTGCCAGCAGCCTCATCGCGGGAGGAATTGATACGCAGTATTTT
-,TRBV5-4,TRBD1,TRBJ2-3,CASSLAEVGQGATDTQYF,TGTGCCAGCAGCTTGGCCGAGGTAGGGCAGGGGGCAACAGATACGCAGTATTTT
-,TRBV15,-,TRBJ2-7,CATSRGDSYYEQYF,TGTGCCACCAGCAGAGGTGATAGTTACTACGAGCAGTACTTC
-,TRBV11-3,-,TRBJ1-2,CASGRGVPGYGYTF,TGTGCCAGCGGTCGGGGGGTACCGGGCTATGGCTACACCTTC
-,TRBV18,TRBD1,TRBJ2-3,CASSPSGDRAEVTDTQYF,TGTGCCAGCTCACCCTCCGGGGACAGGGCCGAGGTGACAGATACGCAGTATTTT
-,TRBV24-1,-,TRBJ2-1,CATSDFTDLGGNEQFF,TGTGCCACCAGTGATTTTACGGACTTAGGGGGTAATGAGCAGTTCTTC
-,TRBV6-6,-,TRBJ1-5,CASGFGKPQHF,TGTGCCAGCGGATTCGGGAAGCCCCAGCATTTT
-,TRBV5-4,-,TRBJ2-1,CASSLDGNSYNEQFF,TGTGCCAGCAGCTTGGACGGGAACTCCTACAATGAGCAGTTCTTC
-,TRBV7-9,TRBD2,TRBJ2-7,CASRPFLAGLDEQYF,TGTGCCAGCAGGCCGTTTCTAGCGGGACTCGACGAGCAGTACTTC
once,TRBV7-7,-,TRBJ2-1,CASSSGADRSSYNEQFF,TGTGCTAGCAGCTCGGGGGCGGACAGGAGCTCCTACAATGAGCAGTTCTTC
-,TRBV5-1,-,TRBJ2-5,CASSLVGVLETQYF,TGCGCCAGCAGCTTGGTAGGGGTGTTAGAGACCCAGTACTTC
-,TRBV5-1,-,TRBJ2-1,CASSVIRNEQFF,TGCGCCAGCAGCGTTATCAGGAATGAGCAGTTCTTC
-,TRBV30,-,TRBJ2-7,CAWSLPKAEVLYEQYF,TGTGCCTGGAGCCTTCCTAAAGCGGAAGTTCTCTACGAGCAGTACTTC
-,TRBV5-1,TRBD1,TRBJ2-7,CASRPVGDSEQYF,TGCGCCAGCAGACCGGTGGGGGACAGCGAGCAGTACTTC
-,TRBV28,-,TRBJ2-2,CASSTRDRSFTGELFF,TGTGCCAGCAGCACGCGGGACAGATCGTTCACCGGGGAGCTGTTTTTT
-,TRBV5-1,-,TRBJ2-1,CASSLASRSSYNEQFF,TGCGCCAGCAGCTTGGCTAGCAGGAGCTCCTACAATGAGCAGTTCTTC
-,TRBV15,TRBD1,TRBJ1-4,CATSRTGGEADNEKLFF,TGTGCCACCAGTAGGACAGGGGGAGAGGCCGATAATGAAAAACTGTTTTTT
-,TRBV28,-,TRBJ2-6,CASGTPVNRIGSGANVLTF,TGTGCCAGCGGAACCCCGGTCAACAGGATTGGGTCTGGGGCCAACGTCCTGACTTTC
-,TRBV18,TRBD1,TRBJ1-5,CASSPRGTGYLPQHF,TGTGCCAGCTCACCACGGGGGACAGGGTATTTACCCCAGCATTTT
-,TRBV2,-,TRBJ1-5,CASSRTNNQPQHF,TGTGCCAGCAGTAGGACAAATAATCAGCCCCAGCATTTT
-,TRBV5-6,-,TRBJ1-5,CASSLGQHSNQPQHF,TGTGCCAGCAGCTTGGGACAGCATAGCAATCAGCCCCAGCATTTT
-,TRBV19,-,TRBJ1-5,CASSAPRDNGQPQHF,TGTGCCAGTAGTGCCCCCCGGGACAATGGGCAGCCCCAGCATTTT
-,TRBV12-3/TRBV12-4,-,TRBJ1-5,CASSSQGQPQHF,TGTGCCAGCAGTTCACAGGGTCAGCCCCAGCATTTT
-,TRBV6-5,TRBD1,TRBJ2-7,CASSDTGTGSYEQYF,TGTGCCAGCAGCGATACCGGGACAGGGTCCTACGAGCAGTACTTC
-,TRBV28,-,TRBJ1-3,CASSPRTYPGNTIYF,TGTGCCAGCAGTCCACGGACTTACCCAGGAAACACCATATATTTT
-,TRBV5-6,-,TRBJ2-5,CASSLGAGDKETQYF,TGTGCCAGCAGCTTGGGCGCAGGGGATAAAGAGACCCAGTACTTC
-,TRBV4-1,TRBD1,TRBJ2-5,CASSQLPRGIDPQETQYF,TGCGCCAGCAGCCAATTGCCCAGGGGGATCGATCCCCAAGAGACCCAGTACTTC
-,TRBV21-1,-,TRBJ1-2,CASSKGTLYNYGYTF,TGTGCCAGCAGCAAGGGGACTCTCTATAACTATGGCTACACCTTC
-,TRBV5-6,-,TRBJ2-1,CASTPRGQTYEQFF,TGTGCCAGCACCCCCCGCGGACAGACCTATGAGCAGTTCTTC
-,TRBV6-5,-,TRBJ2-2,CASSLGISYTGELFF,TGTGCCAGCAGCCTCGGGATTTCTTACACCGGGGAGCTGTTTTTT
-,TRBV15,TRBD2,TRBJ2-7,CATSREGLTYEQYF,TGTGCCACCAGCAGAGAGGGACTAACCTACGAGCAGTACTTC
-,TRBV5-5,TRBD1,TRBJ2-7,CASSPRTGVDEQYF,TGTGCCAGCAGCCCTCGGACAGGGGTGGACGAGCAGTACTTC
-,TRBV3-1/TRBV3-2,TRBD1,TRBJ1-2,CASSQRDRGYTF,TGTGCCAGCAGCCAACGGGACAGAGGCTACACCTTC
-,TRBV27,-,TRBJ1-5,CASRDGQSSNQPQHF,TGTGCCAGCAGGGACGGACAGAGCAGCAATCAGCCCCAGCATTTT
-,TRBV12-3/TRBV12-4,-,TRBJ1-3,CAGGTAGNTIYF,TGTGCCGGGGGGACCGCCGGAAACACCATATATTTT
-,TRBV6-1,-,TRBJ2-3,CASSEKRGQTGRPTDTQYF,TGTGCCAGCAGTGAAAAGCGCGGTCAGACAGGACGGCCCACAGATACGCAGTATTTT
once,TRBV2,TRBD1,TRBJ1-1,CASKDRTNTEAFF,TGTGCCAGCAAGGACAGGACGAACACTGAAGCTTTCTTT
-,TRBV11-2,TRBD2,TRBJ2-3,CASSRTSNPDTQYF,TGTGCCAGCAGCCGGACTAGCAACCCAGATACGCAGTATTTT
-,TRBV7-2,TRBD1,TRBJ2-1,CASPRDSYNEQFF,TGTGCCAGCCCCCGGGACAGCTACAATGAGCAGTTCTTC
-,TRBV25-1,-,TRBJ2-6,CASSRDTHSGANVLTF,TGTGCCAGCAGCCGGGACACTCACTCTGGGGCCAACGTCCTGACTTTC
-,TRBV7-3,-,TRBJ2-7,CASSLKVGAGGREQYF,TGTGCCAGCAGCTTAAAGGTAGGGGCCGGGGGACGGGAGCAGTACTTC
-,TRBV6-6,-,TRBJ1-6,CAGGSGAQFNSPLHF,TGTGCCGGGGGAAGCGGGGCGCAATTTAATTCACCCCTCCACTTT
-,TRBV3-1/TRBV3-2,-,TRBJ2-5,CASSLLGQQETQYF,TGTGCCAGCAGCCTCCTTGGACAGCAAGAGACCCAGTACTTC
-,TRBV7-6,-,TRBJ1-1,CASSPRGGQLFF,TGTGCCAGCAGCCCGAGGGGGGGACAACTTTTCTTT
-,TRBV27,TRBD2,TRBJ2-1,CASSIRLAGDEQFF,TGTGCCAGCAGTATTCGACTAGCGGGCGATGAGCAGTTCTTC